The 15 T cell receptor beta chains in this list originate from one sample, sequenced in a study of human T cells and chemical hapten exposure (dated by TCRdb to the early 2020s). Receptor amplification or capture employed RACE. TCRdb names NextSeq 500 as the instrument used. In-frame beta chains were kept once TCRdb had trimmed the public reads at Q25 with fastp and called clones with MiXCR. CDR3 protein sequences are deduplicated, and each keeps its most common genes and DNA. This sample is represented by approximately 71,000 distinct CDR3 sequences; approximately 9.4% of them were singletons. Together, the top ten hold over 3% of the sample. The sample's time point, from its label and the paper: patch test 1, 2 weeks after DPC sensitization. This specimen's treatment or condition label, per the study, means: therapeutic diphenylcyclopropenone sensitization with weekly scalp DPC. The sequencing used whole blood, collected in connection with sensitization to the hapten diphenylcyclopropenone (DPC). The receptors originated from a woman aged 40 to 55 with alopecia areata. Some clones in this sample may be carry-over from other donors' samples.

The chain is built from TRBV27 and TRBJ1-6; no reliable D call. Trimming pared 8 bases from V and 1 base from J, leaving 6 bases between. The CDR3 is 13 amino acids. Germline V gene data show CDR1 as MNHEY and CDR2 as SMNVEV (reference sequence). As DNA, the CDR3 is TGTGCCAGCCGTTGGTCCTATAATTCACCCCTCCACTTT. Translation: CASRWSYNSPLHF.

V is TRBV19 and J is TRBJ1-1; 9 nucleotides match TRBD1. Germline CDR1 and CDR2: LNHDA and SQIVND (reference sequence). Unmatched junction bases numbered 18, after V lost 7 bases and J lost 3 bases. The CDR3 extends over 18 amino acids. In nucleotides, the CDR3 is TGTGCCAGTACGTCCTTGGGGACAGGGTGGGGAGGAGACACTGAAGCTTTCTTT. This gives the protein CASTSLGTGWGGDTEAFF.

Ten or more counts support this clonotype. The DNA for the CDR3 is TGTGCCAGCAGACATATTACCGGGACAGGAGTCTACAAGCACTATGGCTACACCTTC. This codes for CASRHITGTGVYKHYGYTF. The J gene is TRBJ1-2, the V gene TRBV12-3 or TRBV12-4, with TRBD1 identical over 8 bases. The CDR3 consists of 19 residues. The junction had 21 bases not matched to a gene; V was cut back by 6 bases and J by 3 bases.

This chain connects TRBV9 to TRBJ1-4; D ambiguous. CDR3 length: 15 amino acids. Germline V gene data show CDR1 as SGDLS and CDR2 as YYNGEE. The ends were cut back, 0 bases at V and 3 bases at J, with 9 bases in the middle. The CDR3, as DNA: TGTGCCAGCAGCGTAGAGGCAGCTTCTAATGAAAAACTGTTTTTT. This sequence encodes CASSVEAASNEKLFF. Together with reference TRBV9 and TRBJ1-4, the CDR3 gives the full variable domain: DSGVTQTPKHLITATGQRVTLRCSPRSGDLSVYWYQQSLDQGLQFLIQYYNGEERAKGNILERFSAQQFPDLHSELNLSSLELGDSALYFCASSVEAASNEKLFFGSGTQLSVL.

This clonotype was counted many times. V is TRBV24-1 and J is TRBJ2-1, with TRBD1 matching 9 bases. This CDR3 is built from 17 residues. The germline V gene has CDR1 KGHDR and CDR2 SFDVKD. V gave up 4 bases and J gave up 6 bases; unmatched junction bases: 12. CDR3 bases: TGTGCCACCAGTGAACCCCCCGGGACAGGGTTCGGCAATGAGCAGTTCTTC. It is translated as CATSEPPGTGFGNEQFF.

At least ten counts were recorded for this clonotype. V usage is TRBV11-3 and J usage is TRBJ1-1; no reliable D call. Germline assignment: CDR1 SGHNT and CDR2 YENEEA. Trimming took off 5 bases at V and 1 base at J, with 5 bases between the two ends. This CDR3 region has 12 residues. Here the CDR3 reads CASSQENTEAFF. CDR3 coding DNA: TGTGCCAGCAGCCAAGAGAACACTGAAGCTTTCTTT.

This clonotype has ten or more counts. Written as DNA, the CDR3 is TGTGCCAGCAGCTCCTCTAGGTCTACGCAGTATTTT. Protein sequence: CASSSSRSTQYF. The chain uses TRBV11-2 and TRBJ2-3; no firm D call. The CDR3 sequence is 12 residues long. Trimming pared 4 bases from V and 8 bases from J, leaving 10 bases between. Germline V gives CDR1 SGHAT, CDR2 FQNNGV.

The rearrangement links TRBV6-2 or TRBV6-3 to TRBJ2-1; 11 nucleotides match TRBD2. The length of the CDR3 is 16 residues. The germline V gene encodes CDR1 MNHEY and CDR2 SVGEGT. Trimming at V came to 5 bases and at J to 7 bases, leaving 10 bases not matched to a gene. The CDR3: CASSTISGGDVNEQFF. CDR3 sequence (DNA): TGTGCCAGCAGTACAATTAGCGGGGGGGACGTAAATGAGCAGTTCTTC.

In its sample, this clonotype was seen many times. V gene TRBV6-5 combines with J gene TRBJ2-7, with TRBD1 matching over 8 bases. Germline trimming cut 6 bases from V and 2 bases from J; bases unmatched to any gene: 9. The CDR3 covers 15 residues. Germline CDR1 reads MNHEY; CDR2 reads SVGAGI. CDR3 coding DNA: TGTGCCAGCAGGAAAACAGGGGGAGAAACCTACGAGCAGTACTTC. Encoded protein: CASRKTGGETYEQYF.

The sample holds many counts of this clonotype. The chain couples TRBV7-9 to TRBJ1-6; the D is unclear. This CDR3 region has 13 residues. The germline V gene encodes CDR1 SEHNR and CDR2 FQNEAQ (reference sequence). The V gene lost 5 bases and the J gene lost 8 bases, with 10 bases spanning the gap. CDR3 region: CASSPYNYSPLHF. For the CDR3, the DNA is TGTGCCAGCAGCCCCTACAATTATTCACCCCTCCACTTT.

The chain joins TRBV11-2 to TRBJ1-2; 7 bases are shared with TRBD1. CDR1 SGHAT and CDR2 FQNNGV come from the germline V gene. The V segment lost 1 base and the J segment 5 bases; nucleotides outside the gene matches: 16. The CDR3 is 18 residues long. The CDR3 loop is CASSLARPDRFRAYGYTF. The CDR3 DNA reads as TGTGCCAGCAGCTTAGCCCGGCCGGACAGGTTCCGTGCGTATGGCTACACCTTC.

This clonotype was seen ten or more times. J is TRBJ2-2 and V is TRBV7-9; TRBD1 is a possible D gene (5 bases). The germline CDR1 and CDR2 sequences are SEHNR and FQNEAQ (reference sequence). Deletions cut 1 base from V and 7 bases from J, with 10 bases between. This CDR3 has 14 residues. CDR3 nucleotides: TGTGCCAGCAGCTTAGTGGAACAGGACGGGGAGCTGTTTTTT. Its translation: CASSLVEQDGELFF.

The chain links TRBV20-1 to TRBJ1-5, with 9 bases matching TRBD1. This CDR3 contains 15 residues. From germline, CDR1 is DFQATT and CDR2 SNEGSKA (reference sequence). Losses at the gene ends were 5 bases for V and 4 bases for J; bases not matched to a gene: 9. CDR3 sequence reads: CSAGGTGRGNQPQHF. The CDR3 nucleotides read TGCAGTGCTGGAGGGACAGGGCGAGGGAATCAGCCCCAGCATTTT.

This clonotype was detected ten times or more. The rearrangement links TRBV4-3 to TRBJ2-3; D perhaps matches TRBD2 (6 bases). The CDR3 has 19 residues. The V end lost 1 base, the J end lost 6 bases, and 26 bases lay between the germline ends. Germline values: CDR1 LGHNA, CDR2 YSLEER. The CDR3 nucleotides read TGCGCCAGCAGCCAAGGTCCCGGGGGATACGGGGGAAAACTGGATACGCAGTATTTT. Amino acid sequence: CASSQGPGGYGGKLDTQYF.

In its sample, this clonotype was seen many times. The chain joins TRBV7-2 to TRBJ2-7; 11 bases fit TRBD2. Germline V gene lookup returns CDR1 SGHTA and CDR2 FQGNSA. This CDR3 comprises 16 residues. J gave up 1 base and V 6 bases, and 8 bases lay outside the gene matches. CDR3 nucleotides: TGTGCCAGCAGACGTAGCGGGGGGGCAGGGTCCTACGAGCAGTACTTC. It yields the protein CASRRSGGAGSYEQYF.